This T cell receptor beta chain comes out of a study of PD-1 blockade in mismatch repair-deficient tumors. Study background: Enrolled about 2012-2016, patients had progressing, pretreated mismatch repair-deficient cancers of 12 to 13 types.

Findings of the study overall: Tumor-resident clones, often absent from pretreatment blood, expanded after pembrolizumab and then contracted.

Mismatch repair deficiency was confirmed in all patients, by PCR or immunohistochemistry. Three pembrolizumab responders had their TCRs sequenced. The CDR3 is 15 amino acids. CDR1 SGHRS and CDR2 YFSETQ come from the germline V gene. Trimming stripped 6 bases from V and 5 bases from J, with 17 bases between. This clone was detected once. Antigen: not known. Sequencing used immunoSEQ multiplex PCR; TCRdb keeps in-frame clones, though not all of them. Here the sample spans 35,000 to 45,000 clones, 70% to 90% being singletons. The receptor was isolated from an adult with mismatch repair-deficient cancer. The source was peripheral blood, collected approximately 80 weeks after starting pembrolizumab. This rearrangement joins TRBV5-1 to TRBJ2-2; the D gene is possibly TRBD2 (6 bases). The CDR3 nucleotides are TGCGCCAGCACTGAGGACGGGAGTTGGACCGGGGAGCTGTTTTTT. Amino acid sequence: CASTEDGSWTGELFF.